Listed below are T cell receptor beta chains from one sample, sequenced in a study of human T cells and chemical hapten exposure. TCRdb processed the RACE reads anew with MiXCR; each CDR3 protein has one entry. The table has about 100,000 distinct CDR3 sequences, under 12% seen once. The input for sequencing was whole blood, taken in connection with sensitization to the hapten diphenylcyclopropenone (DPC). The source of these receptors is a man aged 35-49 years with alopecia areata. Some clones in this sample may be carry-over from other donors' samples. The CDR3 runs from the conserved cysteine through the conserved F or W. The D gene is left open where the match is weak. The size field is filled for only some rows; it gives once, few, many or a size class.

j_call d_call v_call clone_size cdr3_length cdr3_aa cdr3_nt
TRBJ1-1 . TRBV20-1 many 13 CSRFDRTNTEAFF TGCAGTCGTTTCGACAGGACGAACACTGAAGCTTTCTTT
TRBJ2-2 . TRBV20-1 . 16 CSARGGWAENTGELFF TGCAGTGCTAGAGGTGGGTGGGCGGAGAACACCGGGGAGCTGTTTTTT
TRBJ2-2 . TRBV7-8 few 13 CASSFSPTGELFF TGTGCCAGCAGCTTCTCACCCACCGGGGAGCTGTTTTTT
TRBJ2-3 TRBD2 TRBV12-3/TRBV12-4 few 14 CASQLAGGVYTQYF TGTGCCAGCCAACTAGCGGGAGGAGTTTATACGCAGTATTTT
TRBJ2-2 . TRBV6-1 . 14 CASSGKTNTGELFF TGTGCCAGCAGCGGCAAAACGAACACCGGGGAGCTGTTTTTT
TRBJ2-3 TRBD1 TRBV4-2 . 16 CASSQEARGSLQVQYF TGTGCCAGCAGCCAAGAGGCCAGGGGGAGCCTACAGGTGCAGTATTTT
TRBJ2-7 . TRBV20-1 . 12 CSARTSSYEQYF TGCAGTGCTAGGACTAGCTCCTACGAGCAGTACTTC
TRBJ1-6 . TRBV5-1 . 15 CASSLEGRERSPLHF TGCGCCAGCAGCTTGGAGGGCAGGGAGCGATCACCCCTCCACTTT
TRBJ2-7 . TRBV13 . 15 CASSQNRVSSYEQYF TGTGCCAGCAGCCAGAACAGGGTGTCCTCCTACGAGCAGTACTTC
TRBJ2-3 TRBD2 TRBV5-5 few 17 CASSPGLAGARGDTQYF TGTGCCAGCAGCCCGGGACTAGCGGGAGCCAGGGGGGATACGCAGTATTTT
TRBJ1-1 . TRBV14 . 13 CASSQDLVSRAFF TGTGCCAGCAGCCAAGATCTAGTTAGCCGAGCTTTCTTT
TRBJ2-7 TRBD2 TRBV6-2/TRBV6-3 . 15 CASRTGTSGSEEQYF TGTGCCAGCAGAACCGGGACTAGCGGCTCAGAGGAGCAGTACTTC
TRBJ2-3 TRBD2 TRBV18 . 20 CASSPPSQGTSGRRTDTQYF TGTGCCAGCTCACCACCGTCACAGGGGACTAGCGGGAGGCGGACAGATACGCAGTATTTT
TRBJ1-2 TRBD1 TRBV29-1 few 14 CSVSKGQGVPGYTF TGCAGCGTTTCAAAAGGACAGGGGGTTCCAGGCTACACCTTC
TRBJ1-2 . TRBV29-1 many 13 CSARPMGSYGYTF TGCAGCGCAAGACCCATGGGGTCCTATGGCTACACCTTC
TRBJ2-7 . TRBV9 many 14 CASSAGPTAYEQYF TGTGCCAGCAGCGCCGGGCCCACCGCCTACGAGCAGTACTTC
TRBJ2-6 TRBD1 TRBV6-2/TRBV6-3 few 17 CASSWGQGPSGANVLTF TGTGCCAGCAGTTGGGGACAGGGGCCCTCTGGGGCCAACGTCCTGACTTTC
TRBJ2-2 . TRBV29-1 few 14 CSVETDINTGELFF TGCAGCGTTGAAACGGACATTAACACCGGGGAGCTGTTTTTT
TRBJ2-5 . TRBV5-1 . 14 CASSSTVTQETQYF TGCGCCAGCAGCTCAACAGTAACCCAAGAGACCCAGTACTTC
TRBJ2-7 . TRBV2 . 16 CASNPNPGGAGTEQYF TGTGCCAGCAACCCCAACCCGGGGGGCGCGGGGACCGAGCAGTACTTC
TRBJ2-2 . TRBV24-1 . 15 CATSDSGLSTGELFF TGTGCCACCAGTGACTCAGGGCTTAGCACCGGGGAGCTGTTTTTT
TRBJ2-3 . TRBV18 few 13 CASSLSRPDTQYF TGTGCCAGCTCCCTCTCCAGGCCAGATACGCAGTATTTT
TRBJ1-2 . TRBV6-5 many 14 CASTSGGRKNGYTF TGTGCCAGCACCTCCGGGGGCAGGAAGAATGGCTACACCTTC
TRBJ2-5 TRBD1 TRBV9 few 16 CASSVGTGVGGETQYF TGTGCCAGCAGCGTAGGTACAGGGGTAGGCGGAGAGACCCAGTACTTC
TRBJ2-1 . TRBV5-6 . 14 CASSPWEVSNEQFF TGTGCCAGCAGCCCCTGGGAGGTGAGCAATGAGCAGTTCTTC
TRBJ2-1 . TRBV11-2 . 14 CASSLAGLYNEQFF TGTGCCAGCAGCTTAGCGGGACTTTACAATGAGCAGTTCTTC
TRBJ1-5 TRBD1 TRBV19 . 15 CASSDGQGNNQPQHF TGTGCCAGTAGTGACGGACAGGGGAACAATCAGCCCCAGCATTTT
TRBJ1-2 . TRBV4-2 . 13 CASSQDGFYGYTF TGTGCCAGCAGCCAAGACGGATTCTATGGCTACACCTTC
TRBJ2-3 TRBD1 TRBV3-1 few 15 CASSYGQGAADTQYF TGTGCCAGCAGCTACGGACAGGGGGCCGCAGATACGCAGTATTTT
TRBJ2-5 TRBD1 TRBV28 . 13 CASSSGQGGTQYF TGTGCCAGCAGTTCGGGACAGGGGGGGACCCAGTACTTC
TRBJ1-5 . TRBV9 many 15 CASSVGADPNQPQHF TGTGCCAGCAGCGTAGGGGCAGACCCGAATCAGCCCCAGCATTTT
TRBJ2-7 . TRBV28 many 12 CASNTGWYEQYF TGTGCCAGCAACACTGGGTGGTACGAGCAGTACTTC
TRBJ2-7 TRBD2 TRBV5-1 many 13 CASSLDSSGRINF TGCGCCAGCAGCTTGGATTCTAGCGGGAGGATAAACTTC
TRBJ1-1 TRBD1 TRBV6-2/TRBV6-3 many 16 CASSYPTGGAASEAFF TGTGCCAGCAGTTACCCTACAGGGGGCGCGGCGAGTGAAGCTTTCTTT
TRBJ1-5 . TRBV6-2/TRBV6-3 . 12 CASTFSNQPQNF TGTGCCAGCACTTTCAGCAATCAGCCCCAGAATTTT
TRBJ2-3 . TRBV12-3/TRBV12-4 many 14 CASSLFQGTDTQYF TGTGCCAGCAGTTTGTTCCAGGGCACAGATACGCAGTATTTT
TRBJ1-3 . TRBV7-3 few 15 CASSSRTGSGNTIYF TGTGCCAGCAGCTCACGGACCGGTTCTGGAAACACCATATATTTT
TRBJ2-3 . TRBV6-6 . 14 CASSYSGAQDTQYF TGTGCCAGCAGTTACTCAGGGGCACAAGATACGCAGTATTTT
TRBJ2-1 TRBD2 TRBV7-9 . 13 CASSLASSGEQFF TGTGCCAGCAGCTTAGCCTCTAGCGGTGAGCAGTTCTTC
TRBJ1-1 TRBD1 TRBV29-1 many 13 CSVGTGTNTEAFF TGCAGCGTTGGGACAGGGACGAACACTGAAGCTTTCTTT
TRBJ2-3 . TRBV7-6 few 15 CASSLIASAQDTQYF TGTGCCAGCAGCTTAATCGCTAGCGCCCAAGATACGCAGTATTTT
TRBJ2-2 TRBD2 TRBV19 few 16 CASRSLAGANTGELFF TGTGCCAGTAGAAGCCTCGCGGGGGCGAACACCGGGGAGCTGTTTTTT
TRBJ2-6 . TRBV19 . 15 CASIRSRAGANVLTF TGTGCCAGTATAAGGTCGAGGGCTGGGGCCAACGTCCTGACTTTC
TRBJ2-1 . TRBV4-2 . 16 CASSQVSVSFYNEQFF TGTGCCAGCAGCCAAGTTTCAGTATCCTTTTACAATGAGCAGTTCTTC
TRBJ2-2 TRBD2 TRBV2 few 17 CASSLTTSGTNTGELFF TGTGCCAGCAGTCTGACGACTAGCGGCACTAACACCGGGGAGCTGTTTTTT
TRBJ1-1 . TRBV11-3 few 14 CASSLGVAATEAFF TGTGCCAGCAGCTTAGGCGTGGCTGCCACTGAAGCTTTCTTT
TRBJ2-7 TRBD2 TRBV6-6 few 13 CASTPSGVFEQYF TGTGCCAGCACCCCTAGCGGGGTATTCGAGCAGTACTTC
TRBJ2-1 TRBD2 TRBV7-8 . 18 CASSPRRGRLAGTREQFF TGTGCCAGCAGCCCCCGGAGGGGCAGGCTAGCGGGAACCCGTGAGCAGTTCTTC
TRBJ2-3 TRBD2 TRBV11-2 many 16 CASSFLTSGSTDTQYF TGTGCCAGCAGCTTCTTAACTAGCGGGAGCACAGATACGCAGTATTTT
TRBJ2-1 . TRBV29-1 few 14 CSVEVQGFYNEQFF TGCAGCGTTGAAGTTCAGGGGTTCTACAATGAGCAGTTCTTC
TRBJ2-3 TRBD1 TRBV7-6 . 16 CASSLARRQGADTQYF TGTGCCAGCAGCTTAGCTAGAAGACAGGGCGCAGATACGCAGTATTTT
TRBJ1-1 . TRBV20-1 many 13 CSARSPGDTEAFF TGCAGTGCTAGATCCCCAGGGGATACTGAAGCTTTCTTT
TRBJ2-3 TRBD1 TRBV6-5 . 15 CASSGTGLFEDTQYF TGTGCCAGCTCAGGGACAGGGTTATTTGAAGATACGCAGTATTTT
TRBJ1-1 TRBD1 TRBV18 . 13 CASSTGQGARAFF TGTGCCAGCTCAACGGGACAGGGGGCGAGAGCTTTCTTT
TRBJ2-5 TRBD2 TRBV24-1 few 14 CATSDPRDGRWQYF TGTGCCACCAGTGATCCCCGGGACGGGAGGTGGCAGTACTTC